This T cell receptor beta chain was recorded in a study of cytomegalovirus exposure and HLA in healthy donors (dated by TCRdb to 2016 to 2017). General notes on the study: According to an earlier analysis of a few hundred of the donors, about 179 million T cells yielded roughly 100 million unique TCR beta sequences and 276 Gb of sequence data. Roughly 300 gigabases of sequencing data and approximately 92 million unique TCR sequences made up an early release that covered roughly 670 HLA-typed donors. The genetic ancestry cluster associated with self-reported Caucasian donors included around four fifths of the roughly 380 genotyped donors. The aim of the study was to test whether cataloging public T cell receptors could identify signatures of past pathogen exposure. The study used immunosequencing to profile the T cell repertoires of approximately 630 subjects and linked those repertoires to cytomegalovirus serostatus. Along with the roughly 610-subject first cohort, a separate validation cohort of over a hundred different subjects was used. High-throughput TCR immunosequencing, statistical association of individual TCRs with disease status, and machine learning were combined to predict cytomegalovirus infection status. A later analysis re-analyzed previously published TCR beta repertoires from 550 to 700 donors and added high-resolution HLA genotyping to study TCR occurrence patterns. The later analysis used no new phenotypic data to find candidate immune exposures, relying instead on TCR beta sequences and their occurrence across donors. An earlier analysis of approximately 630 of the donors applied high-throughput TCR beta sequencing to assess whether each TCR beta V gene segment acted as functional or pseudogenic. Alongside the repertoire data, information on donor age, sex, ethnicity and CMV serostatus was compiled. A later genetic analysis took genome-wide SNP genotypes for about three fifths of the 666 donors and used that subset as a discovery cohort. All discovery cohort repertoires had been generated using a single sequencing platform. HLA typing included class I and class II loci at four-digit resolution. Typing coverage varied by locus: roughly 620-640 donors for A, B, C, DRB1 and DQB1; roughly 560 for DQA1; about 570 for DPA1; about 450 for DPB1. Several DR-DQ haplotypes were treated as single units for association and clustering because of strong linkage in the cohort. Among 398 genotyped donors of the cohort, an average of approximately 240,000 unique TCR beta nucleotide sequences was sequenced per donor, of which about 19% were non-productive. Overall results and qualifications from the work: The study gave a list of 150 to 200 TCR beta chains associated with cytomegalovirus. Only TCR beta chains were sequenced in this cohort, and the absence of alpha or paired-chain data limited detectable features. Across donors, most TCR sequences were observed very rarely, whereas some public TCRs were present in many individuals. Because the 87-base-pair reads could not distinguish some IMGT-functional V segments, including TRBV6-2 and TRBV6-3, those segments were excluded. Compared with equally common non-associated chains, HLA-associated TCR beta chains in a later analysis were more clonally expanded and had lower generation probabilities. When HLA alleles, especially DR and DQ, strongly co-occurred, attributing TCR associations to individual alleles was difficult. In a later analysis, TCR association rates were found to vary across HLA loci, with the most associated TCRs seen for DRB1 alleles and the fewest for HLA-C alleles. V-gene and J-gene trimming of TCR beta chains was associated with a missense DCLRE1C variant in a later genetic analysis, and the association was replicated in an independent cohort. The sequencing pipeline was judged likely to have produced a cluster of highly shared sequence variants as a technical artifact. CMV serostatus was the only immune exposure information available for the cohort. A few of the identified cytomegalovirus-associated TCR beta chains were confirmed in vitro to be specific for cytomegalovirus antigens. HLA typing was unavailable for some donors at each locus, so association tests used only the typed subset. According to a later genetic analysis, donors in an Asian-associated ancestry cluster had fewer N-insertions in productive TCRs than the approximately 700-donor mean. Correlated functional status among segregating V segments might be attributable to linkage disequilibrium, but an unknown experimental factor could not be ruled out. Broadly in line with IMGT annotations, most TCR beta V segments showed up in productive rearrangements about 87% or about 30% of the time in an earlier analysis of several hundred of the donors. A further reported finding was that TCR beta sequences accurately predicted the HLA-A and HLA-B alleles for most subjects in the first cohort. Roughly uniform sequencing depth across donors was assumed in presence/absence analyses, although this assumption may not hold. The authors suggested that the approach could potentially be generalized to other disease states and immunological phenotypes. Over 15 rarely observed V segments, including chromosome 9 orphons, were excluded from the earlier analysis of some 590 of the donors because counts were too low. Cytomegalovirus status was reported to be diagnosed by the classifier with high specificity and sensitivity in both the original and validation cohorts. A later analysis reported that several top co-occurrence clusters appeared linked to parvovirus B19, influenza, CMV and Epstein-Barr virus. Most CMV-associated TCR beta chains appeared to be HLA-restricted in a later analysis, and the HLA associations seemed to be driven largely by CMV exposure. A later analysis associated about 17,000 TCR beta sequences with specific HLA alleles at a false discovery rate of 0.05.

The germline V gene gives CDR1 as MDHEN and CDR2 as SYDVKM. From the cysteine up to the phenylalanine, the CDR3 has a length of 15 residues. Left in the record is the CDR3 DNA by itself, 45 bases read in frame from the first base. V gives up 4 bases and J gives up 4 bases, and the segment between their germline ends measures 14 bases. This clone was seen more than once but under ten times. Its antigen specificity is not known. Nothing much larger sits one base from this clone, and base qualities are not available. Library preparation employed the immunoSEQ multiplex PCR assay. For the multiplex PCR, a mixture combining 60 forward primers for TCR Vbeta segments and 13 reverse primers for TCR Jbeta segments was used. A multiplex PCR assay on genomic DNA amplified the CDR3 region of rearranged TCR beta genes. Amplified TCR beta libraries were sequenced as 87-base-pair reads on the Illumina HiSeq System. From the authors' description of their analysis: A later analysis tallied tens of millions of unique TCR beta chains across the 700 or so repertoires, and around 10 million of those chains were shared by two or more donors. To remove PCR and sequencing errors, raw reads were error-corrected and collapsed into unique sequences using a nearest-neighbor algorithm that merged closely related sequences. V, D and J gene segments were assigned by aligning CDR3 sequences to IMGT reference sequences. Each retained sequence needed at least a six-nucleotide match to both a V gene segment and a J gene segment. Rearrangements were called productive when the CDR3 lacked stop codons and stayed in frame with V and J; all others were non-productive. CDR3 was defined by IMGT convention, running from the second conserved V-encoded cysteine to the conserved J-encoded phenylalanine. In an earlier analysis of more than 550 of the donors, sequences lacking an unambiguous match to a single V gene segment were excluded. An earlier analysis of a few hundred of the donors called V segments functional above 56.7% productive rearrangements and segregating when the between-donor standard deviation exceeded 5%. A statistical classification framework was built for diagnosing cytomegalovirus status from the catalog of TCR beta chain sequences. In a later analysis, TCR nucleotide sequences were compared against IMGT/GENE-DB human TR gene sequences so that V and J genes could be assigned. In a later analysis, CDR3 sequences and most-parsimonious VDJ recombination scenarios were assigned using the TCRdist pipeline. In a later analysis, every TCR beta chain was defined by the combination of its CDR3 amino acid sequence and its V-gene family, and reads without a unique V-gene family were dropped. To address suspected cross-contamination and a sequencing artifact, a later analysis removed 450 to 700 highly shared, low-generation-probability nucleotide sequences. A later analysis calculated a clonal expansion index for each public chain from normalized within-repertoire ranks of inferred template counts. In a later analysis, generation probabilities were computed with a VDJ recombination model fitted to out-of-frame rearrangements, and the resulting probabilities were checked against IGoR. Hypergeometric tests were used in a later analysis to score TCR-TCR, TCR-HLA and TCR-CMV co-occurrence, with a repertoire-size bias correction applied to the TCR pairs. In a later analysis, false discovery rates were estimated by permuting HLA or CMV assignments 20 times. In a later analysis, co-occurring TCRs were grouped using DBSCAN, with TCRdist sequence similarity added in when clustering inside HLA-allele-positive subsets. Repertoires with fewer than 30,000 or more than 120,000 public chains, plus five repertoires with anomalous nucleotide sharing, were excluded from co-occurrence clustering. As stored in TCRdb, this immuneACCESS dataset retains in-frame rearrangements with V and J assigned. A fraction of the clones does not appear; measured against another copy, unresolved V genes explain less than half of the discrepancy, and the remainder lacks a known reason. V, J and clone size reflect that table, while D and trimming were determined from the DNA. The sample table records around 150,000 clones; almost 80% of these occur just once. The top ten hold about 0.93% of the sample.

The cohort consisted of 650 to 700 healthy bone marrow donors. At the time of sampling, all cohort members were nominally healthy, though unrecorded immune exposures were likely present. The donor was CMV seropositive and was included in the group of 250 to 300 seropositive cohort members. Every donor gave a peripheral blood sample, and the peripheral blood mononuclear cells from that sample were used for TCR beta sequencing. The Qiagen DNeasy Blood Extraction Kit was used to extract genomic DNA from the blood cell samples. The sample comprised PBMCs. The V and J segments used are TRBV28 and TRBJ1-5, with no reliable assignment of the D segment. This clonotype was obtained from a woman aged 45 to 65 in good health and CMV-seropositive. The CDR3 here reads CASSSSVGWNQPQHF. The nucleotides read TGTGCCAGCAGTTCAAGCGTCGGATGGAATCAGCCCCAGCATTTT.